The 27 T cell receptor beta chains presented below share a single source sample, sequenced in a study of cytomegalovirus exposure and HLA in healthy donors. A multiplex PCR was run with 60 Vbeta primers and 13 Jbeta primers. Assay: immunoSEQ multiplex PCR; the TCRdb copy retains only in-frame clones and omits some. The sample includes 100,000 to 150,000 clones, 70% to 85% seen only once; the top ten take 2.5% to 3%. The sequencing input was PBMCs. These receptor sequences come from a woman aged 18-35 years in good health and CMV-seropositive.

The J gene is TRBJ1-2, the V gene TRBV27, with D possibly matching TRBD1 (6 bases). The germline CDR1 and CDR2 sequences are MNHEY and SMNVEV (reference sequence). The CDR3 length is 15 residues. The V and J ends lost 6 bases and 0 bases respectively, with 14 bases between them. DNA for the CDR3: TGTGCCAGCAGAGAGGACAGAGTCGCTAACTATGGCTACACCTTC. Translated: CASREDRVANYGYTF.

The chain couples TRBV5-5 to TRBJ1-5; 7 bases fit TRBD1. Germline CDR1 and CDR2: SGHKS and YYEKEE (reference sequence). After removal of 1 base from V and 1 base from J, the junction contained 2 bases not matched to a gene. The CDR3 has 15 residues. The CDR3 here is CASSLQGGSNQPQHF. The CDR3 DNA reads TGTGCCAGCAGCTTGCAGGGGGGAAGCAATCAGCCCCAGCATTTT.

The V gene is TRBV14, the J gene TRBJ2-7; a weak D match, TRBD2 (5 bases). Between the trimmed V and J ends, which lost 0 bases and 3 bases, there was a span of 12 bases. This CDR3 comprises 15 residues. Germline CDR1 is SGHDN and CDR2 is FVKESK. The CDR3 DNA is TGTGCCAGCAGCCAAGATCTAGGACTCGACTACGAGCAGTACTTC. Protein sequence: CASSQDLGLDYEQYF. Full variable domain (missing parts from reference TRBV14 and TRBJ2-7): EAGVTQFPSHSVIEKGQTVTLRCDPISGHDNLYWYRRVMGKEIKFLLHFVKESKQDESGMPNNRFLAERTGGTYSTLKVQPAELEDSGVYFCASSQDLGLDYEQYFGPGTRLTVT.

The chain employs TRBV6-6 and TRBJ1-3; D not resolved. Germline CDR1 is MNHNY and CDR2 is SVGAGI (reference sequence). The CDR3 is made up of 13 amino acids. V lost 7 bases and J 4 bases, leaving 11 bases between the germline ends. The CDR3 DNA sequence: TGTGCCAGCAACCCGGGGTCCGGAAACACCATATATTTT. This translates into CASNPGSGNTIYF.

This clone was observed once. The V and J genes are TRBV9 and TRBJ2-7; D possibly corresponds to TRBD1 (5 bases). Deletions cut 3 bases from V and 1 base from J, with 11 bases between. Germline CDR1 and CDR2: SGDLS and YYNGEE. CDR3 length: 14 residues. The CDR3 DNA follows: TGTGCCAGCAGCGCGTGGGGCGATTCCTACGAGCAGTACTTC. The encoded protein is CASSAWGDSYEQYF.

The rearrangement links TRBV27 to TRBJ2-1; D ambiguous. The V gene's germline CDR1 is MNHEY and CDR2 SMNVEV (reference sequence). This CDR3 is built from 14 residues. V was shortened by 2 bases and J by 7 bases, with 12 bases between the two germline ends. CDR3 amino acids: CASSLNPPGNEQFF. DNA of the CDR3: TGTGCCAGCAGTTTAAACCCCCCGGGTAATGAGCAGTTCTTC.

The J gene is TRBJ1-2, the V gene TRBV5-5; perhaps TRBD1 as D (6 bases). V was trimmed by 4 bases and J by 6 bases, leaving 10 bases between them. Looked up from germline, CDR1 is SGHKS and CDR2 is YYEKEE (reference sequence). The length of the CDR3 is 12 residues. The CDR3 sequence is CASSPQGHGYTF. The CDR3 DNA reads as TGTGCCAGCAGCCCGCAGGGGCATGGCTACACCTTC.

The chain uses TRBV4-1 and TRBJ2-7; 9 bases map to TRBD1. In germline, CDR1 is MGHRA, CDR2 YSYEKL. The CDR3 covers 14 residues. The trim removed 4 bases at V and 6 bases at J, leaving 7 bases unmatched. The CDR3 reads CASSPGQGSGEQYF. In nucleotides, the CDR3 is TGCGCCAGCAGCCCGGGACAGGGTTCGGGCGAGCAGTACTTC.

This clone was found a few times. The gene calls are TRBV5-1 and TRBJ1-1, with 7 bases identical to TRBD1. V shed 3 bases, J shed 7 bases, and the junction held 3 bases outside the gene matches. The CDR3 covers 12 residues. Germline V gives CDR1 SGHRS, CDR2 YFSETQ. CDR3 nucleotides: TGCGCCAGCAGCTCAGGGGGGAATGAAGCTTTCTTT. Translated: CASSSGGNEAFF.

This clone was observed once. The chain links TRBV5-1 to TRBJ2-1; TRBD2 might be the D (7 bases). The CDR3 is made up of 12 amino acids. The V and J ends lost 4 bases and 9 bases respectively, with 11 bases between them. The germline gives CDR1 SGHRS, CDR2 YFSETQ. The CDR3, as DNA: TGCGCCAGCAGCCCGAGGGGGGGTGAGCAGTTCTTC. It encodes CASSPRGGEQFF.

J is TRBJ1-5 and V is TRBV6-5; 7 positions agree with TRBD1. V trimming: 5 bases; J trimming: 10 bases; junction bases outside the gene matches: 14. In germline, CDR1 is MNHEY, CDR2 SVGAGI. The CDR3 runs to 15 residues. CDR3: CASSPTGAPPVPQHF. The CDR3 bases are TGTGCCAGCAGTCCTACAGGGGCCCCCCCAGTTCCCCAGCATTTT.

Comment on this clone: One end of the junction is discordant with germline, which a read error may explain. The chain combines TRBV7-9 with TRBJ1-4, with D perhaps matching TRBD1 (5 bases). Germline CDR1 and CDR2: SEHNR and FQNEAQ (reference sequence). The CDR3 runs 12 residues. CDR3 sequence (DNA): TGTTCCAGCAGTAAGGGGTTTGAAAAACTGTTTTTT. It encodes CSSSKGFEKLFF. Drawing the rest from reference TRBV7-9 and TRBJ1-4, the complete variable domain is DTGVSQNPRHKITKRGQNVTFRCDPISEHNRLYWYRQTLGQGPEFLTYFQNEAQLEKSRLLSDRFSAERPKGSFSTLEIQRTEQGDSAMYLCSSSKGFEKLFFGSGTQLSVL.

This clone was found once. The CDR3, as DNA: TGTGCCAGCAGGATACCTACAGGGGACGCAGATACGCAGTATTTT. Residues: CASRIPTGDADTQYF. J is TRBJ2-3 and V is TRBV6-1; 7 nucleotides agree with TRBD1. The germline gives CDR1 MNHNS, CDR2 SASEGT. The CDR3 extends over 15 amino acids. The V segment lost 6 bases and the J segment 4 bases; nucleotides outside the gene matches: 10.

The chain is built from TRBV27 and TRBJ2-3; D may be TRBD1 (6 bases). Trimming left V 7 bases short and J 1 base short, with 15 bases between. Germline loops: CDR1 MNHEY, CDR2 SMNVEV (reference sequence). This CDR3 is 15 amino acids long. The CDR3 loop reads CASTTPGHGTDTQYF. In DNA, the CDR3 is TGTGCCAGCACCACTCCGGGACACGGCACAGATACGCAGTATTTT.

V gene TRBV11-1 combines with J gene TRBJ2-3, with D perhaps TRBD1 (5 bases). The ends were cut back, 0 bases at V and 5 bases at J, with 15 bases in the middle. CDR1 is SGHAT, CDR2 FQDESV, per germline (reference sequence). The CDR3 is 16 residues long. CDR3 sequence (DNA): TGTGCCAGCAGCTTAGCGCAAGGGGAAGGAGAAGATACGCAGTATTTT. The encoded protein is CASSLAQGEGEDTQYF. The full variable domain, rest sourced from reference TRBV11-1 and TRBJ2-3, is EAEVAQSPRYKITEKSQAVAFWCDPISGHATLYWYRQILGQGPELLVQFQDESVVDDSQLPKDRFSAERLKGVDSTLKIQPAELGDSAMYLCASSLAQGEGEDTQYFGPGTRLTVL.

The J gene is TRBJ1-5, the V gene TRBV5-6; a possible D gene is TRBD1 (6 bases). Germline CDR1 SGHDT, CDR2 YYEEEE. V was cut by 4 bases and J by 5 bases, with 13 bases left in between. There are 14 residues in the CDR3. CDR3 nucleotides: TGTGCCAGCAGCCCCGCGGGGGGCGATCAGCCCCAGCATTTT. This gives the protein CASSPAGGDQPQHF. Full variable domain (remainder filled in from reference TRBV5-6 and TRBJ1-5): DAGVTQSPTHLIKTRGQQVTLRCSPKSGHDTVSWYQQALGQGPQFIFQYYEEEERQRGNFPDRFSGHQFPNYSSELNVNALLLGDSALYLCASSPAGGDQPQHFGDGTRLSIL.

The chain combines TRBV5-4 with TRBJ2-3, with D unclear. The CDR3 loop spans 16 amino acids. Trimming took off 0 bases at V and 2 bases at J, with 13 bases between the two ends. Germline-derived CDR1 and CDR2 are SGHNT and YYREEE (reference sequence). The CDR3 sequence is CASSLAGVVVTDTQYF. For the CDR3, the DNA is TGTGCCAGCAGCTTGGCCGGAGTGGTAGTCACAGATACGCAGTATTTT.

The CDR3 loop reads CASSHFQVGDEQFF. CDR3 coding DNA: TGCGCCAGCAGCCATTTCCAAGTTGGAGATGAGCAGTTCTTC. This chain uses TRBV4-1 with TRBJ2-1; D uncertain. V gave up 3 bases and J gave up 8 bases, with 14 bases separating them. The CDR3 consists of 14 residues. The germline V gene encodes CDR1 MGHRA and CDR2 YSYEKL.

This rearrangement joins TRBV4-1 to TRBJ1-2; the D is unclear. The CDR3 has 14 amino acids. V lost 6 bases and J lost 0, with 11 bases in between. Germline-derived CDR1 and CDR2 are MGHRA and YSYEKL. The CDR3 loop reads CASRRVGANYGYTF. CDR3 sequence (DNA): TGCGCCAGCAGACGTGTGGGAGCTAACTATGGCTACACCTTC.

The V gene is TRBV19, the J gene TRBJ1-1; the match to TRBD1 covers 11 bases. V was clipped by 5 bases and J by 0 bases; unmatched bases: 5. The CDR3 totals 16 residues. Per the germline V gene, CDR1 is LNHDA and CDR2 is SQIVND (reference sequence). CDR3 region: CASSPGQGAMNTEAFF. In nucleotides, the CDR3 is TGTGCCAGTAGTCCTGGACAGGGGGCGATGAACACTGAAGCTTTCTTT.

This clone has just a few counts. For the CDR3, the DNA is TGTGCCAGCAGCTTAGGGACAGGGAAATCTAACTATGGCTACACCTTC. Its protein product is CASSLGTGKSNYGYTF. This sequence joins TRBV7-2 and TRBJ1-2, with 8 bases matching TRBD1. V was pared by 1 base and J by 0 bases, with 4 bases of the junction left unmatched. Per the germline V gene, CDR1 is SGHTA and CDR2 is FQGNSA. This CDR3 spans 16 amino acids.

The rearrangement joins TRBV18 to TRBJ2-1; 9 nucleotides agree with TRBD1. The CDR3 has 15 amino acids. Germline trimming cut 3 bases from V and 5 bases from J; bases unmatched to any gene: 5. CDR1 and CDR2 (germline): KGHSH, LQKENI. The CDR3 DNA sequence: TGTGCCAGCTCACCCTTACAGGGGGCGGACAATGAGCAGTTCTTC. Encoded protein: CASSPLQGADNEQFF.

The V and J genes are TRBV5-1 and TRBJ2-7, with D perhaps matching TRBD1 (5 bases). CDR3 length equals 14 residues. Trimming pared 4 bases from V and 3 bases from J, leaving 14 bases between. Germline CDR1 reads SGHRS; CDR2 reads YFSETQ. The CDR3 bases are TGCGCCAGCAGCCTCGCAACAGGAGACTACGAGCAGTACTTC. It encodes CASSLATGDYEQYF.

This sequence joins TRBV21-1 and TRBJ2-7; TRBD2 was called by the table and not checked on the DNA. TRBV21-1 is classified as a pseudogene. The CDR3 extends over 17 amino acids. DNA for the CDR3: TGTGCCAGCAGCTCCGCCCGGGACTACCAAAGCTCCTACGAGCAGTACTTC. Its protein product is CASSSARDYQSSYEQYF.

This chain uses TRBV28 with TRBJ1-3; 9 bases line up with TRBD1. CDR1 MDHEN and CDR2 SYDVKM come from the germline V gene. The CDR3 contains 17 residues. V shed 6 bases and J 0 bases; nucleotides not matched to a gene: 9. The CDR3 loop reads CASSHNRDRVSGNTIYF. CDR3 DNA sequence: TGTGCCAGCAGCCACAACCGGGACAGGGTCTCTGGAAACACCATATATTTT.

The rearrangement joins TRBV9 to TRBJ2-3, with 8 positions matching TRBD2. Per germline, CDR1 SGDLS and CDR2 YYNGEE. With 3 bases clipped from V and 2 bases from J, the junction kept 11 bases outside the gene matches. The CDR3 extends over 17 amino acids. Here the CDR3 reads CASSAYNGLAFTDTQYF. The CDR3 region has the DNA TGTGCCAGCAGCGCTTACAATGGACTAGCCTTCACAGATACGCAGTATTTT. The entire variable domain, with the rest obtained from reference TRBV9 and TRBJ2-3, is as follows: DSGVTQTPKHLITATGQRVTLRCSPRSGDLSVYWYQQSLDQGLQFLIQYYNGEERAKGNILERFSAQQFPDLHSELNLSSLELGDSALYFCASSAYNGLAFTDTQYFGPGTRLTVL.

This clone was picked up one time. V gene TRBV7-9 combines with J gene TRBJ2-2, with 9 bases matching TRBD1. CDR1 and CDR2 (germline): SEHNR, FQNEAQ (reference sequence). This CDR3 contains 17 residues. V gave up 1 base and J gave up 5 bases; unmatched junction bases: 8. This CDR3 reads CASSLEPGQGRTGELFF. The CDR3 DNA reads TGTGCCAGCAGCTTAGAGCCGGGACAGGGTAGGACCGGGGAGCTGTTTTTT.